Following are 5 T cell receptor beta chains from one sample sequenced in a study of T cell responses to AZD1222 COVID-19 vaccine. This table comes from immunoSEQ multiplex PCR, and its TCRdb copy is limited to in-frame clones, with some not included. The table has around 150,000 clones, about 91% seen once; the top ten hold about 1.5%. The material was peripheral blood, obtained 28 days after the second AZD1222 dose. The receptors were sampled from an adult who received the AZD1222 COVID-19 vaccine.

CDR3 nucleotide sequence: TGTGCCAGTAGCATGGGACGGGGCATCTACGAGCAGTACTTC. Translating it yields CASSMGRGIYEQYF. The chain combines TRBV19 with TRBJ2-7; D may match TRBD1 or TRBD2 (5 bases each). Germline CDR1 LNHDA, CDR2 SQIVND (reference sequence). The CDR3 has 14 amino acids. Trimming removed 6 bases at V and 3 bases at J, with 15 bases between.

The rearrangement joins TRBV5-6 to TRBJ1-2, with TRBD1 matching over 10 bases. The CDR3 sequence is 15 residues long. Germline loops: CDR1 SGHDT, CDR2 YYEEEE. V gave up 4 bases and J gave up 6 bases; unmatched junction bases: 9. CDR3 sequence: CASSRRDRGSDGYTF. CDR3 coding DNA: TGTGCCAGCAGCCGTCGGGACAGGGGCTCTGATGGCTACACCTTC.

The rearrangement joins TRBV19 to TRBJ2-2; TRBD1 is a possible D gene (6 bases). The CDR3 is made up of 14 amino acids. Germline CDR1 LNHDA, CDR2 SQIVND (reference sequence). Trimming took off 7 bases at V and 6 bases at J, with 15 bases between the two ends. The CDR3 nucleotides are TGTGCCAGTACCCCAACCCAGGGGCCCGGGGAGCTGTTTTTT. It codes for CASTPTQGPGELFF.

The rearrangement uses TRBV6-5 and TRBJ2-7; no definite D call. The germline V gene has CDR1 MNHEY and CDR2 SVGAGI. The CDR3 spans 14 residues. The V end was cut by 6 bases, the J end by 3 bases, with 15 bases between. CDR3 amino acids: CASRNPRRLYEQYF. DNA for the CDR3: TGTGCCAGCAGGAATCCTAGACGTCTCTACGAGCAGTACTTC.

This clone was seen just once. V and J are TRBV19 and TRBJ1-6; D is unclear. The V end was cut by 3 bases, the J end by 8 bases, with 14 bases between. The CDR3 has 15 amino acids. CDR1 is LNHDA, CDR2 SQIVND, per germline (reference sequence). The CDR3: CASSINSRRDSPLHF. The CDR3 DNA sequence: TGTGCCAGTAGTATTAACTCCCGAAGGGATTCACCCCTCCACTTT.